Presented here are 8 T cell receptor beta chains from one specimen sequenced in a study of blood T cell repertoires in COVID-19. TCRdb's table, derived via immunoSEQ multiplex PCR, lists solely in-frame clones and lacks some. The sample has around 400,000 clones, about 90% seen once. The sequenced sample consisted of peripheral blood. The receptor set was obtained from a woman aged 55 to 70 with COVID-19, enrolled during active disease.

There are many counts of this clone. The chain is built from TRBV5-1 and TRBJ2-7, with 9 positions matching TRBD1. Trimming cost V 2 bases and J 6 bases; bases outside gene matches: 6. The CDR3 contains 14 residues. Germline CDR1 is SGHRS and CDR2 is YFSETQ. DNA for the CDR3: TGCGCCAGCAGCTTTTCGGACAGGGGTGGCGAGCAGTACTTC. Its translation: CASSFSDRGGEQYF.

CDR3 bases: TGTGCCAGCAGCCGACCGGGACAGATGAGCTCCTATAATTCACCCCTCCACTTT. Amino acid sequence: CASSRPGQMSSYNSPLHF. V usage is TRBV5-6 and J usage is TRBJ1-6, with 7 bases lining up with TRBD1. CDR3 length: 18 amino acids. Germline lookup yields CDR1 SGHDT and CDR2 YYEEEE. V trimming: 4 bases; J trimming: 0 bases; junction bases outside the gene matches: 10.

The rearrangement links TRBV28 to TRBJ2-2, with 7 bases aligning to TRBD1. CDR1 and CDR2 (germline): MDHEN, SYDVKM. The CDR3 loop spans 14 amino acids. V was clipped by 6 bases and J by 5 bases; unmatched bases: 6. For the CDR3, the DNA is TGTGCCAGCAGCAGACAGGGTTGGACCGGGGAGCTGTTTTTT. Its protein is CASSRQGWTGELFF. The variable domain in full, with the rest retrieved from reference TRBV28 and TRBJ2-2, is DVKVTQSSRYLVKRTGEKVFLECVQDMDHENMFWYRQDPGLGLRLIYFSYDVKMKEKGDIPEGYSVSREKKERFSLILESASTNQTSMYLCASSRQGWTGELFFGEGSRLTVL.

This clone was counted a single time. The chain joins TRBV7-8 to TRBJ1-3; D possibly corresponds to TRBD1 (6 bases). V shed 2 bases and J shed 0 bases, with 11 bases lying between them. The V gene's germline CDR1 is SGHVS and CDR2 FQNEAQ. The CDR3 is 16 amino acids. In nucleotides, the CDR3 is TGTGCCAGCAGCTTATACAGGGACCACTCTGGAAACACCATATATTTT. Its protein is CASSLYRDHSGNTIYF. Complete variable domain (other parts from reference TRBV7-8 and TRBJ1-3): GAGVSQSPRYKVAKRGQDVALRCDPISGHVSLFWYQQALGQGPEFLTYFQNEAQLDKSGLPSDRFFAERPEGSVSTLKIQRTQQEDSAVYLCASSLYRDHSGNTIYFGEGSWLTVV.

The chain is built from TRBV7-3 and TRBJ2-7, with D perhaps TRBD1 (5 bases). V was shortened by 3 bases and J by 3 bases, with 18 bases between the two germline ends. CDR1 is SGHTA and CDR2 is FQGTGA in the germline V gene. The CDR3 consists of 16 residues. CDR3 residues: CASSLTAGSNNYEQYF. In nucleotides, the CDR3 is TGTGCCAGCAGCTTGACAGCCGGGTCAAACAACTACGAGCAGTACTTC.

CDR3 residues: CASSLAWQGGTMNTEAFF. CDR3 DNA: TGTGCCAGCAGCTTAGCGTGGCAGGGGGGAACCATGAACACTGAAGCTTTCTTT. The chain is built from TRBV7-9 and TRBJ1-1; 7 positions match TRBD1. The CDR3 runs 18 residues. The J segment lost 0 bases and the V segment lost 0 bases, leaving 10 bases of the junction unmatched. Germline V CDR1 and CDR2: SEHNR, FQNEAQ (reference sequence).

This rearrangement joins TRBV28 to TRBJ1-1, with 8 bases that match TRBD1. The V gene's germline CDR1 is MDHEN and CDR2 SYDVKM. The CDR3 covers 14 residues. J lost 1 base, V lost 6 bases, and 4 bases had no gene match. In DNA form, the CDR3 reads TGTGCCAGCAGACAAACAGGGGGGAACACTGAAGCTTTCTTT. Protein: CASRQTGGNTEAFF.

This sequence joins TRBV5-1 and TRBJ1-6; tentatively, D is TRBD1 (5 bases). The CDR3 has 14 amino acids. V gave up 4 bases and J gave up 5 bases, with 10 bases separating them. In germline, CDR1 is SGHRS, CDR2 YFSETQ. For the CDR3, the DNA is TGCGCCAGCAGCCCACAGGTTGATAATTCACCCCTCCACTTT. This gives the protein CASSPQVDNSPLHF.